This T cell receptor beta chain is drawn from a study of T cell changes during pregnancy in multiple sclerosis. The CDR3 has 16 amino acids. Trimming took 5 bases from V and 1 from J; bases not matched to a gene: 9. CDR1 and CDR2 from the germline V gene are MNHEY and SMNVEV (reference sequence). The data were produced by immunoSEQ multiplex PCR, yet TCRdb's version contains in-frame clones alone and is incomplete. This sample has 40,000 to 60,000 clones, with 85% to 95% found just once. This receptor was identified in a female donor with multiple sclerosis, enrolled in a pregnancy study. This chain links TRBV27 with TRBJ1-1; 8 bases are shared with TRBD1. The source was CD4+ T cells from peripheral blood mononuclear cells, collected in the third trimester of pregnancy. The CDR3 spells CASSPDRGFRNTEAFF. CDR3 DNA sequence: TGTGCCAGCAGTCCAGACAGGGGATTTAGGAACACTGAAGCTTTCTTT.